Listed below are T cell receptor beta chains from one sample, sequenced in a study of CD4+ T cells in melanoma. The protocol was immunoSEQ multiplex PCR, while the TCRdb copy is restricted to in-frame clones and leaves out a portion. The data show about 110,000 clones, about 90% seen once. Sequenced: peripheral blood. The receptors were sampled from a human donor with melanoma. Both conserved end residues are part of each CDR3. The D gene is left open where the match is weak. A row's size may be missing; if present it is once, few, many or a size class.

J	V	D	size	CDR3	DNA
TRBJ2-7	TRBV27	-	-	CASSLLGTVPSYEQYF	TGTGCCAGCAGTTTATTAGGGACGGTCCCCTCCTACGAGCAGTACTTC
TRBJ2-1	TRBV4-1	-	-	CASSQEWREAAFF	TGCGCCAGCAGCCAAGAGTGGCGGGAAGCTGCGTTCTTC
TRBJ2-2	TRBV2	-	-	CASSVGGGPRELFF	TGTGCCAGCAGTGTTGGGGGAGGACCCCGGGAGCTGTTTTTT
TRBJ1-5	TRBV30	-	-	CAWSVPPVGVGRNQPQHF	TGTGCCTGGAGTGTACCCCCCGTCGGGGTAGGTCGCAATCAGCCCCAGCATTTT
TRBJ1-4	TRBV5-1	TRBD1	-	CASSLGDRDSEKLFF	TGCGCCAGCAGCTTGGGTGACAGGGATAGCGAAAAACTGTTTTTT
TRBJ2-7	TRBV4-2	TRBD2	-	CASSRTRLADLTYEQYF	TGTGCCAGCAGCCGAACCAGACTAGCGGATCTAACCTACGAGCAGTACTTC
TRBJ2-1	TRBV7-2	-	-	CASSLDGSGYNEQFF	TGTGCCAGCAGCTTAGATGGTAGCGGATACAATGAGCAGTTCTTC
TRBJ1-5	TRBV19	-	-	CASRGGVGQPQHF	TGTGCCAGTAGGGGGGGAGTTGGTCAGCCCCAGCATTTT
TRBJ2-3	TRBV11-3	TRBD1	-	CASSLRQGGTDTQYF	TGTGCCAGCAGCTTACGACAGGGTGGCACAGATACGCAGTATTTT
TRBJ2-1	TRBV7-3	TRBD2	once	CASSLKRLAGGFTYNEQFF	TGTGCCAGCAGCTTAAAAAGGCTAGCGGGAGGGTTCACCTACAATGAGCAGTTCTTC
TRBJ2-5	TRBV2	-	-	CASSEEAGGETQYF	TGTGCCAGCAGTGAGGAGGCAGGAGGAGAGACCCAGTACTTC
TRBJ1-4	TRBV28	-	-	CASTVTGNGVEKLFF	TGTGCCAGCACGGTCACAGGGAATGGTGTTGAAAAACTGTTTTTT
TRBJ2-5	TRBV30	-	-	CAWSDSFNQETQYF	TGTGCCTGGAGTGACTCTTTCAACCAAGAGACCCAGTACTTC
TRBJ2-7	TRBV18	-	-	CASSPAGRDSYEQYF	TGTGCCAGCTCACCAGCTGGCAGGGACTCCTACGAGCAGTACTTC
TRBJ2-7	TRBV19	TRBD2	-	CASSGTSGAQIWEQYF	TGTGCCAGTAGTGGGACTAGCGGGGCCCAGATTTGGGAGCAGTACTTC
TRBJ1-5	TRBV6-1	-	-	CASSWGGVNQPQHF	TGTGCCAGCAGTTGGGGAGGGGTAAATCAGCCCCAGCATTTT
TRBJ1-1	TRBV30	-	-	CAWRARRTEAFF	TGTGCCTGGAGGGCTCGGAGGACTGAAGCTTTCTTT
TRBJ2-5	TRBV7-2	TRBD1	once	CASRDRATETQYF	TGTGCCAGCCGGGACAGGGCCACGGAGACCCAGTACTTC
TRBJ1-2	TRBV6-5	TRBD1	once	CASRTKPGTGDFYTF	TGTGCCAGCAGAACTAAACCCGGGACAGGGGACTTCTACACCTTC
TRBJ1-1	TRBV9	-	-	CASSVEIGMNTEAFF	TGTGCCAGCAGCGTAGAGATAGGAATGAACACTGAAGCTTTCTTT
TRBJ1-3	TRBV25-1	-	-	CASSRPSGNTIYF	TGTGCCAGCAGTAGACCGTCCGGAAACACCATATATTTT
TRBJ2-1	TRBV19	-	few	CASKRGGPEQFF	TGTGCCAGTAAAAGGGGTGGGCCTGAGCAGTTCTTC
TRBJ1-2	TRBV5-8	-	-	CASSLGRNYGYTF	TGTGCCAGCAGCTTAGGGCGGAACTATGGCTACACCTTC
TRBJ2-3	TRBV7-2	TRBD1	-	CASTLKGGLTDTQYF	TGTGCCAGCACCCTGAAAGGGGGCTTGACAGATACGCAGTATTTT
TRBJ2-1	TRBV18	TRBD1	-	CASSRGGQGTYNEQFF	TGTGCCAGCTCACGTGGGGGACAGGGAACTTACAATGAGCAGTTCTTC
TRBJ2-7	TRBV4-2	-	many	CASSQEDESTYEQYF	TGTGCCAGCAGCCAAGAAGACGAGAGTACCTACGAGCAGTACTTC
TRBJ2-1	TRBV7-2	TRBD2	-	CASSSPRTSGSNNEQFF	TGTGCCAGCAGCTCCCCACGGACTAGCGGGAGTAACAATGAGCAGTTCTTC
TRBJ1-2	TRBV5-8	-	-	CASSPSGNYGYTF	TGTGCCAGCAGCCCGTCGGGGAACTATGGCTACACCTTC
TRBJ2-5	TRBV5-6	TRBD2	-	CASSFGLLAGGPQTQYF	TGTGCCAGCAGCTTCGGGTTACTAGCGGGAGGGCCGCAGACCCAGTACTTC